The TCR beta chain under discussion was sequenced for a study of blood T cell repertoires in COVID-19. Study at large: Acute-phase and convalescent COVID-19 samples originated in the United States, Italy and Spain. PBMCs, B-cell-depleted T cells, or T cells provided the cDNA or gDNA that made up the material.

The CDR3 sequence is 14 residues long. The germline gives CDR1 KGHDR, CDR2 SFDVKD. The trim removed 7 bases at V and 7 bases at J, leaving 10 bases unmatched. Per the original data handling: For nucleated cells, counts were estimated from reference gene primer amplification. Assay used: immunoSEQ multiplex PCR; TCRdb lists only in-frame clones, some missing. That table gives V, J and clone size, and the DNA gave D and trimming. The repertoire includes approximately 250,000 clones, about 87% of them detected once, and about 9.1% sits in the top ten. This receptor was taken from a human donor in a cohort sampled during active COVID-19. Sequencing input: peripheral blood. This chain joins TRBV24-1 and TRBJ2-7, with 9 bases lining up with TRBD1. The DNA of the CDR3 is TGTGCCACCAGGCCCGCGGGACAGGGAAAAGAGCAGTACTTC. Translating gives CATRPAGQGKEQYF.